This TCR beta chain was profiled in a study of T cells in Graves' hyperthyroidism and ophthalmopathy. Regions amplified from RNA transcripts were the TCR beta CDR3 regions. A first-round RT-PCR of the TCR CDR3 used the HTBI primer set. From the multiplex PCR reads, TCRdb called clonotypes with MiXCR, one entry per CDR3 protein. In the table there are 250,000 to 300,000 distinct CDR3 sequences, roughly 15% of which are singletons. Trimming cost V 1 base and J 0 bases, with 12 bases left between them. Germline CDR1 is SGHVS and CDR2 is FQNEAQ. This CDR3 spans 16 amino acids. Together with thyroid ultrasound, orbital computed tomography, serum thyroxine and TRAb, clinical symptoms were used for diagnoses. Out of over 7.5 ml of fresh peripheral blood came the PBMCs. Many counts were recorded for this clonotype.

The clonotype originates from a woman between 50 and 59 years old with Graves' hyperthyroidism that later progressed to Graves' ophthalmopathy. V is TRBV7-8 and J is TRBJ1-1; D unresolved. The specimen sequenced was blood. This CDR3 is CASSLGRFRMNTEAFF. Here the CDR3 DNA reads TGTGCCAGCAGCTTAGGAAGGTTTAGGATGAACACTGAAGCTTTCTTT.